This T cell receptor beta chain was captured by sequencing in a study of blood T cells in healthy people across ages. Study-wide results and caveats: Per-million-T-cell TCR beta diversity fell roughly linearly with age. There was a strong correlation between TCR beta diversity and naive T cell percentage. Greater diversity and more naive CD4+ cells were seen in long-lived donors than in aged donors.

A word on this clonotype: Its antigen remains unidentified.

The CDR3 totals 12 residues. Germline V gene sequence: CDR1 KGHDR, CDR2 SFDVKD. Trimming removed 9 bases at V and 6 bases at J, with 12 bases between. PBMCs, at least 7 million per sample, were isolated. Then a second PCR, running about 6 to 12 cycles, was carried out with a sample-barcoded 5' primer and a J-beta primer mix. Each CDR3 protein is one row after TCRdb ran MiXCR on the 5' RACE reads. This table has approximately 800,000 distinct CDR3 sequences, roughly 60% appearing once. The TCR sequence derives from a man aged 25 to 40 in good health. The material sequenced was blood. The rearrangement links TRBV24-1 to TRBJ2-3; the D gene is possibly TRBD2 (5 bases). The CDR3 reads CATASERDTQYF. CDR3 sequence (DNA): TGTGCCACCGCCTCCGAGCGGGATACGCAGTATTTT.